This TCR beta chain was obtained from a study of blood T cells in healthy people across ages. Study-wide results and limits: Older age coincided with a roughly linear decline in TCR beta diversity per million T cells.

The second PCR ran about 6 to 12 cycles with a sample-barcoded 5' primer and J-beta primers. MiXCR, run by TCRdb on the 5' RACE reads, gives a single entry per CDR3 protein. Among about 1.8 million distinct CDR3 sequences listed, roughly 49% were seen once. With regard to this clonotype: The antigen is unknown.

Trimming stripped 7 bases from V and 8 bases from J, with 18 bases between. Germline V lookup: CDR1 MNHEY, CDR2 SVGEGT. The CDR3 totals 14 residues. This sequence was found in a woman between 40 and 50 years old in good health. The material sequenced was blood. The chain combines TRBV6-2 or TRBV6-3 with TRBJ2-4; maybe TRBD2 (6 bases). The CDR3 region is CASTQRTTRDIQYF. Written as DNA, the CDR3 is TGTGCCAGCACCCAGCGGACTACAAGAGACATTCAGTACTTC.